The subject of this entry is one T cell receptor beta chain. Antigen unknown. The sample originates from a study of T cells after yellow fever vaccination. Study-level points and caveats: Repertoires sorted by FACS could include abundant clonotypes that are contaminants from the bulk population. Reappearing after the booster were most of the clones from primary vaccination (almost 97% CD4, 75% to 90% CD8).

The CDR3 length is 14 residues. CDR1 is LNHDA, CDR2 SQIVND, per germline (reference sequence). V was clipped by 7 bases and J by 6 bases, with 17 bases between them. Production of TCR cDNA was by 5'RACE template switching, which also added a universal primer site and UMIs. TCRdb itself ran the 5' RACE reads through MiXCR, one entry per CDR3 protein. This table holds approximately 450,000 distinct CDR3 sequences, approximately 19% found once. The sequencing here drew on PBMCs, taken before the yellow fever booster vaccination. V gene TRBV19 combines with J gene TRBJ2-3; a possible D gene is TRBD2 (7 bases). This clonotype was obtained from a man aged 18 to 30 who received the YFV17D yellow fever vaccine. The CDR3 DNA is TGTGCCAGTATAGAAGGGGGGGGCCGTGATACGCAGTATTTT. Amino acid sequence: CASIEGGGRDTQYF.